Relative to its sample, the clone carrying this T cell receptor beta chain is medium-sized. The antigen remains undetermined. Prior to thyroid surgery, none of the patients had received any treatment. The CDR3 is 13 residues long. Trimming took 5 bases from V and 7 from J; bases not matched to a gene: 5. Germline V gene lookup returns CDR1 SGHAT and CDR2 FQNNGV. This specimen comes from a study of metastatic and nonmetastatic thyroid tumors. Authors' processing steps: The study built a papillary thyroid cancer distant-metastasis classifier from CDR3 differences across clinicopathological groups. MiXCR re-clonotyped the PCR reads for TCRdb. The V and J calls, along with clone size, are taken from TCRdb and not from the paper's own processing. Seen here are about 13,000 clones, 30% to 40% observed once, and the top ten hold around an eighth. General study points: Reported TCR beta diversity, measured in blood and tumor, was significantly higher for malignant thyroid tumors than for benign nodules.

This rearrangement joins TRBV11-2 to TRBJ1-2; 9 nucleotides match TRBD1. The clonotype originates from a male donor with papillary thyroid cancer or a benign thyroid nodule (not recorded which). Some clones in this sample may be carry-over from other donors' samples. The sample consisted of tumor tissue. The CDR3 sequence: CASSPTGGGGYTF. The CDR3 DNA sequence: TGTGCCAGCAGCCCGACAGGGGGGGGTGGCTACACCTTC.